This is a list of T cell receptor beta chains from one sample in a study of T-cell reconstitution after alpha-beta-depleted transplantation in children. A single record per CDR3 protein comes from TCRdb applying MiXCR to the PCR reads. The sample records 450,000 to 600,000 distinct CDR3 sequences, 10% to 13% being singletons. The sample in question was PBMCs, obtained before TCRalphabeta/CD19-depleted stem cell transplant. These receptors originate from a child under 10 years old with inherited bone marrow failure, due to receive a stem cell transplant. Each CDR3 is given with its conserved first and last residue. The D gene is left open where the match is weak. Size is omitted from some rows. Given values are once, few, many or a class for expanded clones.

NA,TRBV6-2/TRBV6-3,NA,TRBJ2-1,CASSFRLATSYNEQFF,TGTGCCAGCAGTTTCCGGCTAGCGACCTCCTACAATGAGCAGTTCTTC
TRBD2,TRBV4-1,many,TRBJ2-2,CASSSGLAGRGELFF,TGCGCCAGCAGTTCGGGACTAGCGGGACGCGGGGAGCTGTTTTTT
NA,TRBV27,NA,TRBJ2-7,CASSLRPSEDMAYEQYF,TGTGCCAGCAGTCTTCGGCCCTCGGAGGACATGGCCTACGAGCAGTACTTC
NA,TRBV20-1,many,TRBJ2-1,CRGDRGSYNEQFF,TGCAGGGGAGACAGAGGCTCCTACAATGAGCAGTTCTTC
TRBD2,TRBV12-3/TRBV12-4,many,TRBJ2-1,CASGTSGYNEQFF,TGTGCCAGCGGGACTAGCGGCTACAATGAGCAGTTCTTC
TRBD1,TRBV27,few,TRBJ1-2,CASSWGQGAAYGYTF,TGTGCCAGCAGTTGGGGACAGGGGGCGGCCTATGGCTACACCTTC
NA,TRBV18,few,TRBJ2-2,CASSPHEAGQWLAGELFF,TGTGCCAGCTCACCACATGAAGCAGGACAGTGGTTAGCCGGGGAGCTGTTTTTT
TRBD1,TRBV11-2,few,TRBJ1-6,CASSSGTARSYNSPLHF,TGTGCCAGCAGCTCCGGGACAGCCCGCTCCTATAATTCACCCCTCCACTTT
NA,TRBV15,many,TRBJ2-7,CATSRLQGFGVQQYF,TGTGCCACCAGCAGGTTGCAGGGTTTCGGAGTTCAGCAGTACTTC
NA,TRBV29-1,few,TRBJ2-5,CSVEYLSVGGSGETQYF,TGCAGCGTTGAATATCTAAGTGTGGGAGGATCTGGGGAGACCCAGTACTTC
NA,TRBV9,many,TRBJ2-5,CASSSRLGLETQYF,TGTGCCAGCAGCTCAAGACTAGGCCTAGAGACCCAGTACTTC
NA,TRBV20-1,many,TRBJ1-1,CSARDGTNTEAFF,TGCAGTGCTAGAGACGGGACGAACACTGAAGCTTTCTTT
NA,TRBV5-4,NA,TRBJ2-1,CASSPPLGPRGEQFF,TGTGCCAGCAGCCCTCCACTAGGCCCAAGGGGTGAGCAGTTCTTC
NA,TRBV7-9,many,TRBJ1-4,CASSVGAPGSEKLFF,TGTGCCAGCAGCGTCGGGGCCCCGGGGAGTGAAAAACTGTTTTTT
TRBD2,TRBV20-1,many,TRBJ2-7,CSAPTSGKHEQYF,TGCAGTGCCCCGACTAGCGGGAAGCACGAGCAGTACTTC
TRBD1,TRBV19,NA,TRBJ1-2,CASTDRGLNYGYTF,TGTGCCAGTACTGACAGGGGGCTGAACTATGGCTACACCTTC